These T cell receptor beta chains were read from a single sample in a study of shared clonotypes between healthy human individuals. Sequencing used immunoSEQ multiplex PCR; TCRdb keeps in-frame clones, though not all of them. This table has some 2,400,000 clones, around 95% appearing once. Sample: naive CD4+ T cells sorted from blood. The receptors were gathered from a young man in good health. Each CDR3 is given with its conserved first and last residue. A D gene is named only where the DNA matches it firmly. A clone size is listed for some rows: how often the clone was seen (once, few, many), or a class if it is expanded.

J: TRBJ2-1
D: TRBD2
size: NA
V: TRBV10-3
DNA: TGTGCCATCAGTCGGACTAGCTCCTACAATGAGCAGTTCTTC
CDR3: CAISRTSSYNEQFF

J: TRBJ2-1
D: NA
size: NA
V: TRBV9
DNA: TGTGCCAGCAGCGTAGTGGAGGGGCCCTACAATGAGCAGTTCTTC
CDR3: CASSVVEGPYNEQFF

J: TRBJ1-5
D: TRBD1
size: NA
V: TRBV18
DNA: TGTGCCAGCTCCCTTGACAGGGCCCAGGATCAGCCCCAGCATTTT
CDR3: CASSLDRAQDQPQHF

J: TRBJ1-1
D: NA
size: NA
V: TRBV6-1
DNA: TGTGCCAGCAGTGAATCCGTATTAATCCCCGATGAGGCTTTCTTT
CDR3: CASSESVLIPDEAFF

J: TRBJ2-7
D: TRBD2
size: NA
V: TRBV5-4
DNA: TGTGCCAGCAGCTTGCACGGCGGGGGGTTGGGGAACGAGCAGTACTTC
CDR3: CASSLHGGGLGNEQYF

J: TRBJ1-4
D: NA
size: NA
V: TRBV27
DNA: TGTGCCAGCAGCCCCCCCGGAGGAAAACTGTTTTTT
CDR3: CASSPPGGKLFF

J: TRBJ2-1
D: TRBD2
size: once
V: TRBV25-1
DNA: TGTGCCAGCAGTGAATCCACTAGCGGGGGATACAATGAGCAGTTCTTC
CDR3: CASSESTSGGYNEQFF

J: TRBJ2-7
D: NA
size: NA
V: TRBV9
DNA: TGTGCCAGCAGCGTAGCTTTTGGCCCCTACGAGCAGTACTTC
CDR3: CASSVAFGPYEQYF

J: TRBJ2-3
D: NA
size: once
V: TRBV30
DNA: TGTGCCTGGGCACAGGGGGGGACAGATACGCAGTATTTT
CDR3: CAWAQGGTDTQYF

J: TRBJ2-7
D: TRBD2
size: NA
V: TRBV6-6
DNA: TGTGCCAGCACCAATCCCGGGACTAGCATCTACGAGCAGTACTTC
CDR3: CASTNPGTSIYEQYF

J: TRBJ1-1
D: NA
size: NA
V: TRBV5-1
DNA: TGCGCCAGCAGCTTGGAGCAGATGAACACTGAAGCTTTCTTT
CDR3: CASSLEQMNTEAFF

J: TRBJ2-3
D: TRBD2
size: NA
V: TRBV11-2
DNA: TGTGCCAGCAGCCACGGGCTAGCGGGAGCAGATACGCAGTATTTT
CDR3: CASSHGLAGADTQYF

J: TRBJ2-7
D: NA
size: NA
V: TRBV5-6
DNA: TGTGCCAGCAGCTTCGTACCCTACGAGCAGTACTTC
CDR3: CASSFVPYEQYF

J: TRBJ2-2
D: TRBD1
size: NA
V: TRBV30
DNA: TGTGCCTGGAGATCAGAGGGGACAGGGAACACCGGGGAGCTGTTTTTT
CDR3: CAWRSEGTGNTGELFF

J: TRBJ2-5
D: NA
size: NA
V: TRBV30
DNA: TGTGCCTGGACCGAAATCGAGACCCAGTACTTC
CDR3: CAWTEIETQYF

J: TRBJ1-5
D: TRBD1
size: NA
V: TRBV6-6
DNA: TGTGCCAGCAGTTACCCACGGACAGGGTTGGATCAGCCCCAGCATTTT
CDR3: CASSYPRTGLDQPQHF

J: TRBJ1-5
D: NA
size: NA
V: TRBV15
DNA: TGTGCCACCGCTGACATCGAAGATCAGCCCCAGCATTTT
CDR3: CATADIEDQPQHF

J: TRBJ2-1
D: NA
size: few
V: TRBV7-2
DNA: TGTGCCAGCAGCTTAGAGGTAGCGGATGAGCAGTTCTTC
CDR3: CASSLEVADEQFF

J: TRBJ2-7
D: TRBD2
size: NA
V: TRBV28
DNA: TGTGCCAGCAGTACCCTGGGAGGGGCGTCCTACGAGCAGTACTTC
CDR3: CASSTLGGASYEQYF

J: TRBJ1-2
D: NA
size: once
V: TRBV7-6
DNA: TGTGCCAGCAGCTTATCAGGAGAAGCCTACACCTTC
CDR3: CASSLSGEAYTF

J: TRBJ2-7
D: TRBD1
size: NA
V: TRBV23-1
DNA: TGCGCCAGCAGTCAGGCCCCCGGGACAGCCTACGAGCAGTACTTC
CDR3: CASSQAPGTAYEQYF

J: TRBJ1-1
D: NA
size: NA
V: TRBV7-9
DNA: TGTGCCAGCAGCTTCTACACTGAAGCTTTCTTT
CDR3: CASSFYTEAFF